A single sample gave rise to the 28 T cell receptor beta chains below, sequenced in a study of technical replicates of blood from several donors. Here immunoSEQ multiplex PCR was the method, and the copy in TCRdb shows in-frame clones only, minus some. The sample contains 65,000 to 95,000 clones, roughly 98% of which appear only once. Sample: T cells isolated from PBMCs. These receptors were collected from a human donor in good health.

This clone has a single count. The J gene is TRBJ2-2, the V gene TRBV14; TRBD1 might be the D (5 bases). The CDR3 is 13 residues long. V was cut by 6 bases and J by 4 bases, with 9 bases left in between. The germline V gene encodes CDR1 SGHDN and CDR2 FVKESK. CDR3 loop: CASSGAITGELFF. CDR3 DNA: TGTGCCAGCAGTGGGGCGATCACCGGGGAGCTGTTTTTT.

The chain uses TRBV2 and TRBJ2-3, with a possible D match to TRBD2 (6 bases). In germline, CDR1 is SNHLY, CDR2 FYNNEI. The CDR3 runs 14 residues. DNA of the CDR3: TGTGCGGGAAGGGAGGAGCGGTACACAGATACGCAGTATTTT. Translation gives CAGREERYTDTQYF.

V gene TRBV11-1 combines with J gene TRBJ2-7, with 7 nucleotides matching TRBD2. The V gene's germline CDR1 is SGHAT and CDR2 FQDESV (reference sequence). The V and J ends lost 3 bases and 6 bases, in that order; junction bases with no gene match: 11. The CDR3 is 15 residues long. The CDR3 spells CASSFRGLGVAEQYF. CDR3 sequence (DNA): TGTGCCAGCAGCTTTCGAGGACTAGGGGTTGCCGAGCAGTACTTC. The full variable domain, completed using reference TRBV11-1 and TRBJ2-7, is EAEVAQSPRYKITEKSQAVAFWCDPISGHATLYWYRQILGQGPELLVQFQDESVVDDSQLPKDRFSAERLKGVDSTLKIQPAELGDSAMYLCASSFRGLGVAEQYFGPGTRLTVT.

This chain joins TRBV15 and TRBJ2-7; the match to TRBD2 covers 7 bases. Germline assignment: CDR1 LNHNV and CDR2 YYDKDF (reference sequence). J was trimmed by 2 bases and V by 1 base; bases with no gene match: 11. The CDR3 covers 17 residues. This CDR3 is CATSRVGAGAGTYEQYF. The CDR3 nucleotides read TGTGCCACCAGCAGAGTCGGGGCGGGAGCGGGGACCTACGAGCAGTACTTC.

The chain has TRBV19 and TRBJ2-2; 7 nucleotides agree with TRBD2. Germline V CDR1 and CDR2: LNHDA, SQIVND (reference sequence). The CDR3 runs 15 residues. V lost 7 bases to trimming and J lost 1 base; unmatched junction nucleotides: 6. This chain's CDR3 is CASIPRGRNTGELFF. CDR3 DNA: TGTGCCAGTATCCCGCGCGGGAGGAACACCGGGGAGCTGTTTTTT.

DNA for the CDR3: TGCGCCAGCAGCTCTTCCCTAGCTCGATCCTACGAGCAGTACTTC. Protein sequence: CASSSSLARSYEQYF. V and J are TRBV5-1 and TRBJ2-7; maybe TRBD2 (5 bases). Between the trimmed V and J ends, which lost 3 bases and 1 base, there was a span of 14 bases. Germline assignment: CDR1 SGHRS and CDR2 YFSETQ. The CDR3 spans 15 residues.

This sequence joins TRBV11-2 and TRBJ1-5; possible D gene TRBD1, 6 bases. Germline V gene lookup returns CDR1 SGHAT and CDR2 FQNNGV. The CDR3 spans 15 residues. Trimming took off 1 base at V and 4 bases at J, with 11 bases between the two ends. The CDR3 protein is CASSLGTVLNQPQHF. As DNA, the CDR3 is TGTGCCAGCAGCTTAGGGACAGTCCTTAATCAGCCCCAGCATTTT.

This chain's CDR3 is CASSAGTPAQYSNQPQHF. CDR3 DNA sequence: TGTGCCAGCAGTGCAGGGACACCCGCCCAATATAGCAATCAGCCCCAGCATTTT. The chain is built from TRBV6-1 and TRBJ1-5, with a possible D match to TRBD1 (6 bases). The CDR3 has 18 amino acids. CDR1 and CDR2 (germline): MNHNS, SASEGT. V gave up 4 bases and J gave up 0 bases, with 19 bases separating them.

Points on this clone: The same CDR3 is also encoded by other DNA sequences in this sample. The rearrangement links TRBV11-2 to TRBJ2-7; 8 positions match TRBD1. The germline CDR1 and CDR2 sequences are SGHAT and FQNNGV. With V trimmed by 2 bases and J by 4 bases, 4 bases remained unmatched. This CDR3 is built from 14 residues. The CDR3 sequence: CASSLSGGGYEQYF. As DNA, the CDR3 is TGTGCCAGCAGCTTATCAGGGGGCGGATACGAGCAGTACTTC.

This chain uses TRBV25-1 with TRBJ2-3; weak D call: TRBD1 (6 bases). The CDR3 length is 15 residues. V was cut by 3 bases and J by 3 bases, with 13 bases left in between. Germline V gives CDR1 MGHDK, CDR2 SYGVNS. CDR3 bases: TGTGCCAGCAGTGATTGGGACATAAGTACAGATACGCAGTATTTT. Translation gives CASSDWDISTDTQYF.

J is TRBJ1-1 and V is TRBV28; maybe TRBD1 (5 bases). Germline CDR1 and CDR2: MDHEN and SYDVKM. This CDR3 spans 15 amino acids. V dropped 1 base and J dropped 2 bases, with 11 bases sitting between them. The CDR3 protein is CASSLYSRANTEAFF. The CDR3, as DNA: TGTGCCAGCAGTTTATATTCCAGGGCAAACACTGAAGCTTTCTTT.

Only one count was recorded for this clone. The V call is TRBV28, the J call TRBJ2-1; 11 bases are shared with TRBD2. Per germline, CDR1 MDHEN and CDR2 SYDVKM. The CDR3 spans 15 residues. V was pared by 10 bases and J by 1 base, with 6 bases of the junction left unmatched. The CDR3 here is CATLAGGVSYNEQFF. For the CDR3, the DNA is TGTGCCACCTTAGCGGGAGGGGTGTCCTACAATGAGCAGTTCTTC.

The rearrangement joins TRBV7-3 to TRBJ2-2; 7 bases map to TRBD1. CDR1 and CDR2 from the germline V gene are SGHTA and FQGTGA. The CDR3 runs 16 residues. Germline trimming cut 4 bases from V and 2 bases from J; bases unmatched to any gene: 7. The CDR3 here is CASSSYRGGNTGELFF. DNA for the CDR3: TGTGCCAGCAGCTCGTACAGGGGTGGTAACACCGGGGAGCTGTTTTTT.

V usage is TRBV15 and J usage is TRBJ1-1; 8 nucleotides line up with TRBD1. Per the germline V gene, CDR1 is LNHNV and CDR2 is YYDKDF (reference sequence). The J segment lost 8 bases and the V segment lost 0 bases, leaving 8 bases of the junction unmatched. The length of the CDR3 is 15 residues. Here the CDR3 reads CATSREITDREEAFF. As DNA, the CDR3 is TGTGCCACCAGCAGAGAAATAACGGACAGGGAGGAAGCTTTCTTT.

The chain joins TRBV10-3 to TRBJ2-5, with TRBD2 matching over 11 bases. V shed 0 bases, J shed 1 base, and the junction held 7 bases outside the gene matches. This CDR3 contains 18 residues. The V gene's germline CDR1 is ENHRY and CDR2 SYGVKD. Written as DNA, the CDR3 is TGTGCCATCAGTGAGTCGAGGCTAGCGGGGGGTTCCCAAGAGACCCAGTACTTC. This encodes CAISESRLAGGSQETQYF.

V gene TRBV11-2 combines with J gene TRBJ2-7; 8 bases are shared with TRBD1. The V gene end was trimmed by 6 bases and the J gene end by 0 bases; junction bases not matched to a gene: 4. Germline V gene lookup returns CDR1 SGHAT and CDR2 FQNNGV. This CDR3 region has 14 residues. The chain's CDR3 is CASSWGQDSYEQYF. The CDR3 region has the DNA TGTGCCAGCAGTTGGGGACAGGACTCCTACGAGCAGTACTTC.

This clone was seen just once. The rearrangement joins TRBV5-4 to TRBJ1-3, with 7 bases lining up with TRBD1. There are 15 residues in the CDR3. Germline trimming cut 3 bases from V and 2 bases from J; bases unmatched to any gene: 5. Per germline, CDR1 SGHNT and CDR2 YYREEE (reference sequence). The chain's CDR3 is CASSWNQGAGNTIYF. CDR3 sequence (DNA): TGTGCCAGCAGCTGGAATCAGGGGGCTGGAAACACCATATATTTT.

This sequence joins TRBV4-1 and TRBJ2-2; unclear D gene. V lost 5 bases, J lost 1 base, and 8 bases lay in between. The CDR3 covers 14 residues. Germline CDR1 and CDR2: MGHRA and YSYEKL. The CDR3 spells CASSSRQNTGELFF. CDR3 sequence (DNA): TGCGCCAGCAGCTCCCGACAGAACACCGGGGAGCTGTTTTTT.

This clone was recorded once. The V and J genes are TRBV14 and TRBJ1-3, with a weak D call TRBD1 (5 bases). V shed 1 base and J shed 2 bases, with 6 bases lying between them. This CDR3 contains 14 residues. Looked up from germline, CDR1 is SGHDN and CDR2 is FVKESK. The CDR3 is CASSQAGTGNTIYF. CDR3 bases: TGTGCCAGCAGCCAAGCAGGGACTGGAAACACCATATATTTT.

The CDR3 coding sequence is TGTGCCAGTTTAGGGCTAGCGGACCAAGAGACCCAGTACTTC. Translation: CASLGLADQETQYF. The chain joins TRBV2 to TRBJ2-5; 7 bases fit TRBD2. V was pared by 9 bases and J by 0 bases, with 7 bases of the junction left unmatched. Germline CDR1 and CDR2: SNHLY and FYNNEI. The CDR3 is 14 amino acids.

This clone appeared a single time. This CDR3 is also generated by other DNA sequences in the sample. V is TRBV6-4 and J is TRBJ2-2; the D is unclear. V gave up 2 bases and J gave up 3 bases, with 4 bases separating them. There are 13 residues in the CDR3. Germline values: CDR1 MRHNA, CDR2 SNTAGT. DNA for the CDR3: TGTGCCAGCAGTGACAGAGACACCGGGGAGCTGTTTTTT. Translation: CASSDRDTGELFF.

The V call is TRBV29-1, the J call TRBJ2-2; 10 nucleotides agree with TRBD2. The CDR3 extends over 15 amino acids. Trimming removed 5 bases from V and 6 bases from J; junction bases left unmatched: 9. The germline gives CDR1 SQVTM, CDR2 ANQGSEA. The CDR3 spells CSVYRSGGAAGELFF. The CDR3 region has the DNA TGCAGCGTTTATCGGAGCGGGGGGGCTGCCGGGGAGCTGTTTTTT.

The CDR3 sequence is CASSLDRGSQYF. The CDR3 nucleotides are TGTGCCAGCAGCTTAGACCGAGGGTCCCAGTACTTC. The J gene is TRBJ2-5, the V gene TRBV7-8, with D tentatively TRBD2 (5 bases). V dropped 1 base and J dropped 9 bases, with 9 bases sitting between them. Germline V lookup: CDR1 SGHVS, CDR2 FQNEAQ. CDR3 length: 12 amino acids.

The chain uses TRBV19 and TRBJ1-5, with D tentatively TRBD1 (5 bases). This CDR3 comprises 13 residues. Per germline, CDR1 LNHDA and CDR2 SQIVND (reference sequence). Trimming pared 6 bases from V and 4 bases from J, leaving 10 bases between. The DNA for the CDR3 is TGTGCCAGTAGCCCAGGGAGGAATCAGCCCCAGCATTTT. Protein product: CASSPGRNQPQHF.

The chain couples TRBV7-9 to TRBJ2-7; 12 nucleotides agree with TRBD2. Per the germline V gene, CDR1 is SEHNR and CDR2 is FQNEAQ (reference sequence). Trimming took 6 bases from V and 3 from J; bases not matched to a gene: 6. The CDR3 runs to 15 residues. The CDR3 is CASSWLAGGLYEQYF. The CDR3 bases are TGTGCCAGCAGTTGGCTAGCGGGAGGGCTCTACGAGCAGTACTTC.

The chain has TRBV7-8 and TRBJ1-1, with D perhaps TRBD1 (5 bases). The germline V and J ends were trimmed by 1 base and 4 bases, with 7 bases remaining between them. CDR1 and CDR2 from the germline V gene are SGHVS and FQNEAQ. The CDR3 covers 13 residues. The CDR3 sequence: CASSLDGGTEAFF. CDR3 nucleotide sequence: TGTGCCAGCAGCTTAGACGGGGGCACTGAAGCTTTCTTT.

The chain is built from TRBV13 and TRBJ1-2, with TRBD1 identical over 12 bases. J was trimmed by 10 bases and V by 5 bases; bases with no gene match: 26. The CDR3 length is 20 residues. CDR1 is PRHDT and CDR2 is FYEKMQ in the germline V gene (reference sequence). The DNA for the CDR3 is TGTGCCAGCAGCACCGGAACCCCGGGACAGGGGGCGGTAAACCCTATGTTCTACACCTTC. Encoded protein: CASSTGTPGQGAVNPMFYTF.

This clone was counted a single time. V usage is TRBV29-1 and J usage is TRBJ1-1; 7 bases are a match to TRBD1. With V trimmed by 7 bases and J by 4 bases, 3 bases remained unmatched. The CDR3 is 11 residues long. Germline CDR1 is SQVTM and CDR2 is ANQGSEA. The DNA of the CDR3 is TGCAGCGCAGGGGGTGCCACTGAAGCTTTCTTT. It is translated as CSAGGATEAFF.